This TCR beta chain was documented in a study of cytomegalovirus exposure and HLA in healthy donors. Study results and caveats: A later analysis found that most CMV-associated TCR beta chains appeared HLA-restricted.

The donors (healthy individuals) were bone marrow donors. With 60 Vbeta and 13 Jbeta primers, the PCR was carried out. TCRdb's copy holds only in-frame clones and misses some; the assay was immunoSEQ multiplex PCR. The sample has roughly 80,000 clones; about four fifths are singletons. Regarding this clone: Its antigen is undetermined.

The sample comprised PBMCs. The receptor was derived from a man aged 40-49 years in good health and CMV-seronegative.

CDR3 region: CASSPTDPGGGTQYF. CDR3 in DNA: TGTGCCAGCAGCCCTACCGATCCGGGAGGTGGGACCCAGTACTTC. The chain couples TRBV6-5 to TRBJ2-5, with 7 bases that match TRBD2. The CDR3 is 15 residues long. Per the germline V gene, CDR1 is MNHEY and CDR2 is SVGAGI. The ends lost 6 bases at V and 7 bases at J; junction bases unmatched: 14.